This entry concerns a single T cell receptor beta chain. The sample comes from a study of control samples from healthy donors and cancer patients. Germline loops: CDR1 MDHEN, CDR2 SYDVKM. The ends were cut back, 7 bases at V and 2 bases at J, with 12 bases in the middle. The length of the CDR3 is 13 residues. Profiling relied on immunoSEQ multiplex PCR, and the TCRdb table lists in-frame clones only, not all of them. Among about 82,000 clones listed, 90% to 95% were seen once. The receptor was isolated from a woman between 18 and 29 years old in good health. The chain recombines TRBV28 with TRBJ2-7; perhaps TRBD1 as D (5 bases). Sequencing was carried out using blood. The CDR3 DNA sequence: TGTGCCAGCATAGAAAGGGGTGCCTACGAGCAGTACTTC. It encodes CASIERGAYEQYF.